The entry below gives a single T cell receptor beta chain sequence along with its context. Its antigen is unknown. Per-nucleotide qualities are absent, and no much larger clonotype sits a single base away. At the junction V is shortened by 5 bases and J by 4 bases, with 11 bases in between. The CDR3 sequence holds 13 residues, the cysteine and phenylalanine included. Only CDR3 DNA is held: 39 bases, read in frame from base 1. The sample originates from a study of Ad26.COV2.S vaccination and SARS-CoV-2 variants listed by TCRdb under 2021. Background on the whole study: Donors in the vaccine arm were drawn from COV1001, a multicentre, randomized, double-blind, placebo-controlled phase I-IIa trial testing Ad26.COV2.S in healthy adults. Throughout the experiments and outcome assessment, investigators stayed blinded to trial group allocation. The specificity and breadth of SARS-CoV-2-reactive T cell receptors after Ad26.COV2.S vaccination were assessed by TCRbeta repertoire sequencing. Ad26.COV2.S was given intramuscularly at 5x10^10 or 1x10^11 viral particles, as a single shot or as two shots 56 days apart. The TCR-sequenced set comprised around 30 samples: approximately 20 Ad26.COV2.S vaccine recipients, 5 placebo recipients and 8 SARS-CoV-2 convalescent individuals. Trial participants were randomized into five groups of five: low-dose or high-dose Ad26.COV2.S given once or twice, or placebo on both occasions.

The treatment or condition label here, explained by the study, means: roughly 18 received Ad26.COV2.S at low or high dose, single or two shots; roughly five received placebo; per-sample allocation not given. Repertoires of vaccine and placebo recipients were sequenced from samples taken on day 63 after the first injection. In Cohort 1b, 25 adults aged 18-55 years were enrolled at a single site in Boston, USA, between 29 July and 7 August 2020. Ad26.COV2.S was a replication-incompetent adenovirus type 26 vector that expressed a prefusion-stabilized SARS-CoV-2 spike protein derived from the original Wuhan strain. The immunoSEQ Assay was used to sequence TCRbeta CDR3 regions. After extraction, genomic DNA underwent amplification by bias-controlled multiplex PCR, followed by high-throughput sequencing. The authors' pipeline ran thus. To quantify the absolute abundance of each unique TCRbeta CDR3 region, sequences were collapsed and filtered. T cell fraction was estimated by normalizing TCRbeta template counts to usable DNA, which was measured by amplifying reference genes present in all nucleated cells. Repertoire TCRs were annotated as SARS-CoV-2-specific when V gene, CDR3 amino acid sequence and J gene were exactly matched to a known reactive TCR set. The reference SARS-CoV-2 TCR set came from MIRA and was filtered for enrichment in COVID-19-positive ImmuneCODE repertoires, removing public or cross-reactive TCRs. Using the MIRA antigens, annotated TCRs were further analysed by specific ORF or by position within an ORF. Depth was the summed frequency of annotated unique rearrangements, while breadth was defined as annotated unique rearrangements over total unique productive rearrangements. Two-sided Wilcoxon rank-sum tests were applied when comparing TCR breadth between groups. Not all clones reach the TCRdb copy of this immuneACCESS table, which keeps in-frame sequences only. Checked studies attribute under half of the gap to unresolved V genes and leave the rest unexplained. V, J and clone size are taken as reported in that table, and D and trimming were inferred from the DNA itself. The sample data list some 350,000 clones, and about 85% of these were observed just once. The ten most abundant clones make up roughly 3.1% of the sample.

Points the paper makes about the study in general: Vaccine and placebo recipients had similar non-spike TCR breadth, a finding consistent with the vaccine containing only spike. Comparing responses between vaccine doses or regimens was not something the study was powered to do. After vaccination, spike-specific CD8+ and CD4+ T cell responses were reported to show substantial breadth. According to the authors, total T cell responses may have been underestimated by the TCR breadth and depth analyses. Higher spike-specific TCR breadth was observed in Ad26.COV2.S recipients than in placebo recipients (P = 0.0014).

The origin of this receptor is a person between 18 and 59 years old who received the Ad26.COV2.S COVID-19 vaccine or a placebo. The rearranged segments are TRBV12-3 or TRBV12-4 and TRBJ1-2; a tentative D match to TRBD1 spans 6 bases. The sequencing used peripheral blood, collected in a trial of Ad26.COV2.S vaccine versus placebo. The CDR3 protein is CASSPQDSYGYTF. In nucleotides, the sequence is TGTGCCAGCAGTCCCCAGGACAGCTATGGCTACACCTTC.